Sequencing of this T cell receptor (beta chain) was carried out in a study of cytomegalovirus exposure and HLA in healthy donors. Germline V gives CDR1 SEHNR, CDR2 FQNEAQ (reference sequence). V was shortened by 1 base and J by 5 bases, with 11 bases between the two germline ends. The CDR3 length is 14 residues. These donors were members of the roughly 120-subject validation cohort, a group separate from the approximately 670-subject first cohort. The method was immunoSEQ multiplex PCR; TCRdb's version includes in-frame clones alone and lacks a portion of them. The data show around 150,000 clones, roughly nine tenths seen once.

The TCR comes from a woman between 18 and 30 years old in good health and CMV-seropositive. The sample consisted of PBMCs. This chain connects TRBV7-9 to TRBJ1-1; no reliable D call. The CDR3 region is CASSLEVRGTEAFF. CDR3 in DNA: TGTGCCAGCAGCTTAGAAGTCCGGGGTACTGAAGCTTTCTTT.